One T cell receptor beta chain is described in this entry. Its antigen is not yet known. No base-level quality is on record; no much larger clone is a single base apart. Each collaborating institution followed its own protocols to collect whole blood in K2EDTA tubes. For TCRbeta analysis, collaborator samples were shipped as frozen whole blood, as isolated PBMCs, or as DNA extracted from either sample type. The germline ends are 10 bases apart after V is trimmed by 0 bases and J by 4 bases. Measured from the cysteine to the phenylalanine, the CDR3 is 14 residues long. The read is trimmed to its CDR3 DNA, 42 bases read in frame from base 1. Per the germline V gene, WSHSY is the CDR1 and SAAADI is the CDR2. The sample is drawn from a study of blood T cell repertoires in COVID-19 (dated by TCRdb to 2018 to 2020). Turning to the overall study: Collaborator samples came from the United States, Italy and Spain and covered acute and convalescent phases of COVID-19. The prospective study material was composed of cDNA or gDNA derived from T cells, B-cell-depleted T cells, or PBMCs. The dataset comprised deeply sampled blood TCRbeta repertoires from subjects exposed to, actively infected with, or recovered from COVID-19. A freely available public database, intended as a resource for researchers studying the immune response to SARS-CoV-2, is where the repertoires were released. The samples were drawn from two sources: the first 160 participants of the ongoing ImmuneRACE study, and 1,000 to 1,500 subjects contributed by 6 global collaborators. A de-identified subject ID, COVID-19 status, age in years and sex were almost always included in the sample metadata. HLA class I and class II types, where available, came from metadata supplied by the sample provider rather than from assay-based typing.

TCRbeta CDR3 regions were amplified from genomic DNA by means of the immunoSEQ Assay, a bias-controlled multiplex PCR. The original methods were these. Nucleated cell counts per sample were estimated from amplification of reference gene primers within the assay. Sequence reads were collapsed and filtered to measure the absolute abundance of every unique TCRbeta CDR3 rearrangement. For each sample, productive Simpson clonality was calculated by taking the square root of Simpson's diversity index across productive rearrangements. As stored in TCRdb, this immuneACCESS dataset retains in-frame rearrangements with V and J assigned. A fraction of the clones does not appear; measured against another copy, unresolved V genes explain less than half of the discrepancy, and the remainder lacks a known reason. The DNA gave D and trimming, while V, J and clone size come from that table. The sample table records about 95,000 clones; 89% of these occur just once. Of the sample, about 3.2% is held by the ten largest clones.

Results and caveats for the whole study, not just this receptor: How much clinical and demographic metadata was included differed by source and by participant, and the metadata was provided uncurated.

Sequenced material: peripheral blood. The TCR was taken from a woman aged 70-85 years with acute or convalescent COVID-19. Rearrangement joined TRBV10-2 to TRBJ2-7, and perhaps TRBD1 as D gene, on 5 matching bases. The DNA is TGCGCCAGCAGTGAGTCGGGCAGGGCGTACGAGCAGTACTTC. It translates to CASSESGRAYEQYF.